These 28 T cell receptor beta chains were sequenced from one sample in a study of CXCR3-negative and CXCR3-positive naive CD8 T cells. TRB cDNA was prepared as libraries by UMI-labeled 5' RACE. TCRdb reanalyzed the 5' RACE reads and collapses them to one entry per CDR3 protein, without DNA. The listing contains around 92,000 distinct CDR3 sequences. Sequencing used naive CXCR3- CD8+ T cells from blood. Subset in this sample: CD45RO-CCR7+CD27+CD95- naive CD8+ T cells lacking CXCR3 (TNR3-). The source is a human donor in good health. Some clones in this sample may be carry-over from other donors' samples.

The chain carries TRBV29-1 and TRBJ1-1. Germline V gives CDR1 SQVTM, CDR2 ANQGSEA. The CDR3 extends over 13 amino acids. The CDR3 sequence is CSVVTGKAHEAFF.

V is TRBV7-8 and J is TRBJ2-7; the TCRdb call, TRBD1, lacks DNA for checking. This CDR3 has 14 residues. Per germline, CDR1 SGHVS and CDR2 FQNEAQ. CDR3 protein: CASSSPQGVYEQYF. The full variable domain, in which reference TRBV7-8 and TRBJ2-7 provide the parts outside the CDR3, is GAGVSQSPRYKVAKRGQDVALRCDPISGHVSLFWYQQALGQGPEFLTYFQNEAQLDKSGLPSDRFFAERPEGSVSTLKIQRTQQEDSAVYLCASSSPQGVYEQYFGPGTRLTVT.

V is TRBV9 and J is TRBJ1-2; the TRBD1 assignment by TCRdb is unverifiable without DNA. Per the germline V gene, CDR1 is SGDLS and CDR2 is YYNGEE. CDR3 length: 16 residues. The CDR3 spells CASSLQRDRVDYGYTF.

The chain employs TRBV7-9 and TRBJ2-5; TCRdb gives TRBD2 as the D gene, but with no DNA this cannot be confirmed. The germline V gene encodes CDR1 SEHNR and CDR2 FQNEAQ (reference sequence). This CDR3 comprises 14 residues. The CDR3 loop is CASSFLATQETQYF.

The V call is TRBV15, the J call TRBJ2-1; TCRdb designates TRBD2, a call that cannot be tested without DNA. Germline V gene sequence: CDR1 LNHNV, CDR2 YYDKDF (reference sequence). The CDR3 has 15 residues. This CDR3 reads CATSTTSGSYNEQFF.

The V and J genes are TRBV5-1 and TRBJ1-3; the D gene TCRdb calls, TRBD1, cannot be checked with no DNA. Looked up from germline, CDR1 is SGHRS and CDR2 is YFSETQ. This CDR3 is 17 amino acids long. The chain's CDR3 is CASSLVGATTPGNTIYF.

The chain is built from TRBV29-1 and TRBJ2-1. Looked up from germline, CDR1 is SQVTM and CDR2 is ANQGSEA. This CDR3 is 12 amino acids long. This CDR3 reads CSVEIRSGEQFF.

This sequence joins TRBV10-1 and TRBJ2-2. In germline, CDR1 is WNHNN, CDR2 SYGVQD (reference sequence). This CDR3 has 13 residues. CDR3 loop: CASSGPNTGELFF.

V usage is TRBV29-1 and J usage is TRBJ2-1; TCRdb names TRBD2, which stays unverified in the absence of DNA. There are 13 residues in the CDR3. Germline lookup yields CDR1 SQVTM and CDR2 ANQGSEA. The CDR3 here is CSVEGLETHEQFF.

The chain employs TRBV12-3 or TRBV12-4 and TRBJ2-2. CDR3 length: 14 amino acids. The CDR3 here is CASSLFGKTGELFF.

This sequence joins TRBV19 and TRBJ2-1. The V gene's germline CDR1 is LNHDA and CDR2 SQIVND (reference sequence). This CDR3 spans 12 amino acids. The CDR3: CASSFVAAEQFF.

The genes are TRBV12-3 or TRBV12-4 and TRBJ2-7. The CDR3 sequence is 13 residues long. The CDR3 is CASSLIQSYEQYF.

The chain carries TRBV5-6 and TRBJ2-7; checking the TCRdb D call of TRBD1 is not possible without DNA. The germline CDR1 and CDR2 sequences are SGHDT and YYEEEE. The CDR3 runs to 15 residues. CDR3 in amino acids: CASSLVWQGGHEQYF.

V and J are TRBV7-9 and TRBJ2-1. Germline loops: CDR1 SEHNR, CDR2 FQNEAQ (reference sequence). The CDR3 spans 12 residues. This CDR3 is CASSLGRNEQFF.

The CDR3 loop is CASSESVGQGGAEYF. J is TRBJ2-7 and V is TRBV2; lacking DNA, the TRBD1 call made by TCRdb goes unchecked. From germline, CDR1 is SNHLY and CDR2 FYNNEI. The CDR3 length is 15 residues.

This chain links TRBV7-9 with TRBJ2-7. CDR3 length: 12 residues. Looked up from germline, CDR1 is SEHNR and CDR2 is FQNEAQ (reference sequence). The CDR3 is CASSLEVYEQYF. Supplemented by reference TRBV7-9 and TRBJ2-7, the full variable domain reads DTGVSQNPRHKITKRGQNVTFRCDPISEHNRLYWYRQTLGQGPEFLTYFQNEAQLEKSRLLSDRFSAERPKGSFSTLEIQRTEQGDSAMYLCASSLEVYEQYFGPGTRLTVT.

The V gene is TRBV29-1, the J gene TRBJ2-7. Germline V gene sequence: CDR1 SQVTM, CDR2 ANQGSEA. The CDR3 has 14 amino acids. The CDR3 loop reads CSVEDSGTTYEQYF.

CDR3 region: CASSRTGGTEAFF. The chain employs TRBV4-3 and TRBJ1-1; TCRdb designates TRBD1, a call that cannot be tested without DNA. Per germline, CDR1 LGHNA and CDR2 YSLEER. The CDR3 spans 13 residues.

This chain joins TRBV12-3 or TRBV12-4 and TRBJ1-1; lacking DNA, the TRBD1 call made by TCRdb goes unchecked. CDR3 length equals 14 residues. The CDR3 is CASSLGFPGTGAFF.

The chain has TRBV29-1 and TRBJ2-7. Germline CDR1 reads SQVTM; CDR2 reads ANQGSEA. The CDR3 has 13 residues. CDR3 sequence: CSVDTGSSYEQYF.

This CDR3 is CASSFQGNYGYTF. This sequence joins TRBV12-3 or TRBV12-4 and TRBJ1-2; no DNA is available, so the TRBD1 call from TCRdb remains unchecked. The CDR3 spans 13 residues.

The chain is built from TRBV27 and TRBJ2-7; TCRdb designates TRBD1, a call that cannot be tested without DNA. Per germline, CDR1 MNHEY and CDR2 SMNVEV (reference sequence). The length of the CDR3 is 14 residues. CDR3 amino acids: CASSLGDSSYEQYF.

The chain couples TRBV28 to TRBJ2-7; TCRdb's D call, TRBD2, is unchecked because there is no DNA. This CDR3 region has 14 residues. CDR1 is MDHEN and CDR2 is SYDVKM in the germline V gene. CDR3 loop: CATSEAHGPYEQYF. Based on the CDR3 plus reference TRBV28 and TRBJ2-7, the full variable domain is DVKVTQSSRYLVKRTGEKVFLECVQDMDHENMFWYRQDPGLGLRLIYFSYDVKMKEKGDIPEGYSVSREKKERFSLILESASTNQTSMYLCATSEAHGPYEQYFGPGTRLTVT.

The genes are TRBV12-3 or TRBV12-4 and TRBJ2-2; TCRdb's D call of TRBD1 is untestable without DNA. The CDR3 has 15 residues. CDR3 region: CASSLGTANTGELFF.

The rearrangement links TRBV5-5 to TRBJ1-2; TCRdb gives TRBD1 as the D gene, but with no DNA this cannot be confirmed. This CDR3 has 11 residues. CDR1 and CDR2 from the germline V gene are SGHKS and YYEKEE (reference sequence). This CDR3 is CASSLADRPFF.

V gene TRBV10-3 combines with J gene TRBJ2-3; TCRdb returns TRBD2, unconfirmable since there is no DNA. Germline CDR1 and CDR2: ENHRY and SYGVKD. The CDR3 consists of 16 residues. The CDR3 is CAISHLAGEGTDTQYF.

V usage is TRBV28 and J usage is TRBJ1-1. The CDR3 contains 13 residues. Germline CDR1 and CDR2: MDHEN and SYDVKM. CDR3 in amino acids: CASIGLMNTEAFF.

The genes are TRBV7-3 and TRBJ2-1; the TCRdb call, TRBD1, lacks DNA for checking. The CDR3 runs to 15 residues. Germline CDR1 reads SGHTA; CDR2 reads FQGTGA. The CDR3: CASSPDPGGGDEQFF.